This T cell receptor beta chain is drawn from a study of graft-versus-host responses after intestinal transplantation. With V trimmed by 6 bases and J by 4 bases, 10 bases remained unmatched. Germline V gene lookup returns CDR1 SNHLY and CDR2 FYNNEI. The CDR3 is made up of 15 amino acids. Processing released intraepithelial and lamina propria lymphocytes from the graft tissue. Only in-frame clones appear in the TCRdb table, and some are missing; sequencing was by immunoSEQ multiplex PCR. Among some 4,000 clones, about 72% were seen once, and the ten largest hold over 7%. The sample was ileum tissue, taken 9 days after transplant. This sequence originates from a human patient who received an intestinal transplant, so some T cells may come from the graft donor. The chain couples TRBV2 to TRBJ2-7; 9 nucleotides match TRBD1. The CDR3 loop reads CASSLIGTGQYEQYF. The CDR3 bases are TGTGCCAGCAGCCTCATAGGGACAGGGCAATACGAGCAGTACTTC.